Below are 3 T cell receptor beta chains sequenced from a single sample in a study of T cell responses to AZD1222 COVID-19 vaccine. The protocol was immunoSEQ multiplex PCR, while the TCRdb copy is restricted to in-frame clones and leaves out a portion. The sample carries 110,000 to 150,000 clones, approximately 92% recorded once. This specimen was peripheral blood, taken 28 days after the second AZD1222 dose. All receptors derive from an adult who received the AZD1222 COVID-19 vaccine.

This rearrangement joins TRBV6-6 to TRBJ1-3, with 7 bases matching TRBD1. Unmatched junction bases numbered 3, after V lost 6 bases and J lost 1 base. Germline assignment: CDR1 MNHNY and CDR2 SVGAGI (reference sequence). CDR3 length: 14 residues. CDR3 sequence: CASSLTGSGNTIYF. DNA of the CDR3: TGTGCCAGCAGCTTGACAGGGTCTGGAAACACCATATATTTT.

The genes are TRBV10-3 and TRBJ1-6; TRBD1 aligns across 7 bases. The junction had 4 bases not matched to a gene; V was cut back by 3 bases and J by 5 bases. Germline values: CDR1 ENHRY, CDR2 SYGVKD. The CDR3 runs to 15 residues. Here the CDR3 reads CAISEQGRDNSPLHF. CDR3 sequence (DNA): TGTGCCATCAGTGAACAGGGGCGGGATAATTCACCCCTCCACTTT.

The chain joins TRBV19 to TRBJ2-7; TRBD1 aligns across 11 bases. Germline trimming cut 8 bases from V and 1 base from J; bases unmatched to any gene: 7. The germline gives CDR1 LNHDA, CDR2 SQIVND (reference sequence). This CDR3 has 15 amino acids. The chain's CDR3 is CASGWGTGGSYEQYF. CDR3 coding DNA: TGTGCCAGTGGATGGGGGACAGGGGGTTCCTACGAGCAGTACTTC.